Each of the 7 T cell receptor beta chains below was sequenced from the same sample in a study of cytomegalovirus exposure and HLA in healthy donors. PCR used 60 Vbeta primers and 13 Jbeta primers. Profiling relied on immunoSEQ multiplex PCR, and the TCRdb table lists in-frame clones only, not all of them. The repertoire has some 110,000 clones, around 78% of them found once; the top ten carry around 3.6%. Sequenced material: PBMCs. The receptor set was obtained from a man aged 35 to 55 in good health and CMV-seronegative.

CDR3 sequence (DNA): TGTGCCAGCAGCTTAGAGAGAGGGCCCTATAGCACAGATACGCAGTATTTT. Translated, it gives CASSLERGPYSTDTQYF. This chain uses TRBV11-2 with TRBJ2-3; tentatively, D is TRBD2 (5 bases). The germline V gene has CDR1 SGHAT and CDR2 FQNNGV. Between the trimmed V and J ends, which lost 0 bases and 0 bases, there was a span of 13 bases. CDR3 length equals 17 residues.

The chain combines TRBV19 with TRBJ2-7; 9 nucleotides match TRBD1. This CDR3 is 15 amino acids long. The germline CDR1 and CDR2 sequences are LNHDA and SQIVND (reference sequence). The ends lost 3 bases at V and 4 bases at J; junction bases unmatched: 7. The CDR3 DNA sequence: TGTGCCAGTAGTATTGCTGGACAGGGGTTTTACGAGCAGTACTTC. The encoded protein is CASSIAGQGFYEQYF.

V gene TRBV5-1 combines with J gene TRBJ2-6; TRBD2 is a possible D gene (5 bases). Trimming cost V 0 bases and J 1 base, with 8 bases left between them. Germline-derived CDR1 and CDR2 are SGHRS and YFSETQ. The CDR3 contains 16 residues. This CDR3 reads CASSLGRDSGANVLTF. Here the CDR3 DNA reads TGCGCCAGCAGCTTGGGTCGGGATTCTGGGGCCAACGTCCTGACTTTC.

This chain joins TRBV4-3 and TRBJ2-3, with 11 bases fitting TRBD2. The CDR3 consists of 16 residues. Unmatched junction bases numbered 13, after V lost 11 bases and J lost 3 bases. From germline, CDR1 is LGHNA and CDR2 YSLEER. This CDR3 is CAGSSGLAGGTDTQYF. The CDR3 DNA sequence: TGCGCCGGATCCAGCGGGCTAGCGGGGGGAACAGATACGCAGTATTTT.

This chain uses TRBV4-1 with TRBJ1-3, with D possibly TRBD1 on 5 matching bases. Germline CDR1 reads MGHRA; CDR2 reads YSYEKL. The length of the CDR3 is 15 residues. The V and J ends lost 1 base and 2 bases respectively, with 9 bases between them. The CDR3 coding sequence is TGCGCCAGCAGCCAAGTCCAGGGAACTGGAAACACCATATATTTT. It codes for CASSQVQGTGNTIYF.

The chain uses TRBV19 and TRBJ2-2; possible D gene TRBD1, 5 bases. This CDR3 region has 18 residues. Between the trimmed V and J ends, which lost 5 bases and 3 bases, there was a span of 22 bases. From germline, CDR1 is LNHDA and CDR2 SQIVND (reference sequence). The CDR3 DNA reads TGTGCCAGTAGTCCCCTTTTTCCGAACAGGCGATACACCGGGGAGCTGTTTTTT. Amino acid sequence: CASSPLFPNRRYTGELFF.

The V call is TRBV5-1, the J call TRBJ2-3; 11 bases map to TRBD1. After removal of 4 bases from V and 7 bases from J, the junction contained 5 bases not matched to a gene. This CDR3 region has 14 residues. Germline V gene lookup returns CDR1 SGHRS and CDR2 YFSETQ. Here the CDR3 DNA reads TGCGCCAGCAGCATAGGACAGGGGGCTTATACGCAGTATTTT. This translates into CASSIGQGAYTQYF.